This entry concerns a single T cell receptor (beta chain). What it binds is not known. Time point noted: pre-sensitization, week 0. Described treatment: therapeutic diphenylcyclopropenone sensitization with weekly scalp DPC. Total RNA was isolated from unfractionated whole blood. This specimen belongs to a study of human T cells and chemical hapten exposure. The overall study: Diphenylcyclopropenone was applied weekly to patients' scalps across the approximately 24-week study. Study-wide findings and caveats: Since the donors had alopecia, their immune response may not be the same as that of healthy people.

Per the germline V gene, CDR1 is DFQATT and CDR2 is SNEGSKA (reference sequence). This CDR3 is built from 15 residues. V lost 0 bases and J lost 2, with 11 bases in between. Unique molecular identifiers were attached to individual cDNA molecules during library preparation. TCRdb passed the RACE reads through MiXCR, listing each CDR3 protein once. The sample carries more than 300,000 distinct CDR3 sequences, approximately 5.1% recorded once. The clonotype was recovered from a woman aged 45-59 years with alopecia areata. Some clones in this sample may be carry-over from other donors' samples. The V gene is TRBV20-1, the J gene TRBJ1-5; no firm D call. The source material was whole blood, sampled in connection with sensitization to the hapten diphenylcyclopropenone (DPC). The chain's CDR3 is CSARESGRRNQPQHF. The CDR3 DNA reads TGCAGTGCTAGAGAGTCAGGCAGGCGCAATCAGCCCCAGCATTTT.